The rows below give T cell receptor beta chains drawn from one sample of a study of T cell responses to AZD1222 COVID-19 vaccine. Method: immunoSEQ multiplex PCR; TCRdb's copy keeps in-frame clones and lacks some. This table has 130,000 or so clones, around nine tenths appearing once. The sample here was peripheral blood, taken on day 0 of AZD1222 vaccination. All receptors come from an adult in good health. CDR3s include the opening cysteine and the closing phenylalanine or tryptophan. A D gene is named only where the DNA matches it firmly. The listing skips clone size in some rows; elsewhere it reads once, few, many or a size class.

j_gene: TRBJ2-3
d_gene: TRBD2
abundance: .
v_gene: TRBV5-6
CDR3nt: TGTGCCAGCAGCTTGCGGGGGGGCCGGACAGATACGCAGTATTTT
CDR3aa: CASSLRGGRTDTQYF

j_gene: TRBJ2-1
d_gene: .
abundance: .
v_gene: TRBV24-1
CDR3nt: TGTGCCACCAGCGGGGACTACAATGAGCAGTTCTTC
CDR3aa: CATSGDYNEQFF

j_gene: TRBJ1-1
d_gene: .
abundance: .
v_gene: TRBV4-1
CDR3nt: TGCGCCAGCAGCCAAGAGACAGCCCAGAACACTGAAGCTTTCTTT
CDR3aa: CASSQETAQNTEAFF

j_gene: TRBJ2-1
d_gene: .
abundance: .
v_gene: TRBV27
CDR3nt: TGTGCCAGCAGTTTATCGCTCATTACGAGCTCCTACAATGAGCAGTTCTTC
CDR3aa: CASSLSLITSSYNEQFF

j_gene: TRBJ1-2
d_gene: TRBD1
abundance: .
v_gene: TRBV30
CDR3nt: TGTGCCTGGCGTGAACAGGGGGCAGTCGGCTACACCTTC
CDR3aa: CAWREQGAVGYTF

j_gene: TRBJ2-1
d_gene: .
abundance: .
v_gene: TRBV7-3
CDR3nt: TGTGCCAGCAGCCCCCAGCACGACAGCTACAATGAGCAGTTCTTC
CDR3aa: CASSPQHDSYNEQFF

j_gene: TRBJ1-2
d_gene: TRBD1
abundance: .
v_gene: TRBV29-1
CDR3nt: TGCAGCGCCAAGACGGGACAGGGGGAAGGCTACACCTTC
CDR3aa: CSAKTGQGEGYTF

j_gene: TRBJ1-5
d_gene: .
abundance: .
v_gene: TRBV27
CDR3nt: TGTGCCAGCAGTTTAAAAGGGGATCAGCCCCAGCATTTT
CDR3aa: CASSLKGDQPQHF

j_gene: TRBJ1-6
d_gene: TRBD1
abundance: once
v_gene: TRBV7-2
CDR3nt: TGTGCCAGCAGCCCATGGACAGGGGCCTATTCACCCCTCCACTTT
CDR3aa: CASSPWTGAYSPLHF

j_gene: TRBJ2-2
d_gene: TRBD2
abundance: .
v_gene: TRBV7-2
CDR3nt: TGTGCCAGCAGCTCCGGGCCCCGCGGGGGGAACACCGGGGAGCTGTTTTTT
CDR3aa: CASSSGPRGGNTGELFF